This T cell receptor (beta chain) appears in the sequencing data of a study of early T cells in non-severe SARS-CoV-2 infection (dated by TCRdb to the early 2020s). Describing the broader study: Bulk RNA from unsorted whole blood was used for TCR sequencing, so alpha and beta chains could not be paired.

The library came from 5' RACE. The sequencer listed for this sample is NextSeq 500. The TCR library protocol attached unique molecular identifiers to individual cDNA molecules to correct for sequencing error and PCR bias. Both TCR alpha and beta chains were sequenced, and tight co-correlation was observed between alpha and beta sequence abundances in each sample. In the paper's pipeline: V gene, J gene and CDR3 annotation of TCR sequences was performed with Decombinator V4. TCRs were defined as expanded if a significant change between any two time points was detected under a Poisson model with p below 0.0001. TCR abundances were normalised to the total number of TCRs sequenced per sample and expressed as counts per million. TRAV1-2 paired with TRAJ12, TRAJ20 or TRAJ33 defined MAIT TCRs, while TRAV10 paired with TRAJ18 defined iNKT TCRs. VDJdb, accessed 1 November 2021, was searched for CMV, EBV and SARS-CoV-2 annotated TCRs, with TCRs annotated for multiple antigens excluded. Using fastp trimming at Q25 and MiXCR clonotype assembly, TCRdb reanalyzed the public sequencing data and kept in-frame beta chains. Each entry is one CDR3 protein sequence, shown with its most common DNA and genes. The V and J calls and clone size are TCRdb's, not the authors'. Recorded for this sample are about 90,000 distinct CDR3 sequences; around 15% of them occurred a single time. Roughly 7% of the sample goes to the ten largest clones.

This clonotype was seen at least ten times. Its specific antigen is unknown. The record has no base qualities; no much larger clone is one base away. The cysteine opens and the phenylalanine closes a CDR3 of 13 amino acids. Kept here is only the CDR3 DNA, which spans 39 bases and is read in frame from base 1. V is shortened by 1 base, J by 3 bases, and the region joining them spans 4 bases. Per the germline V gene, MGHRA is the CDR1 and YSYEKL is the CDR2. Set within a cohort of healthcare workers in London, UK, this nested case-control study involved weekly PCR testing of nasopharyngeal swabs along with blood sampling. Healthcare workers were enrolled in the week of the UK lockdown, from 23 to 31 March 2020, and were followed every week for up to roughly 16 weeks. Overall study results and their limits: VDJdb matching was skewed toward anti-spike CD8 responses, so virus-specific expansions were likely underestimated and private and CD4 specificities were missed.

Recombination connected TRBV4-1 to TRBJ2-1; the D gene is unclear. The sequencing input was whole blood. The sequence was obtained from an adult who was a healthcare worker with PCR-confirmed SARS-CoV-2 infection or an uninfected control (not recorded which). Here the CDR3 is given as CASSQGYYNEQFF. The DNA is TGCGCCAGCAGCCAAGGCTACTACAATGAGCAGTTCTTC.